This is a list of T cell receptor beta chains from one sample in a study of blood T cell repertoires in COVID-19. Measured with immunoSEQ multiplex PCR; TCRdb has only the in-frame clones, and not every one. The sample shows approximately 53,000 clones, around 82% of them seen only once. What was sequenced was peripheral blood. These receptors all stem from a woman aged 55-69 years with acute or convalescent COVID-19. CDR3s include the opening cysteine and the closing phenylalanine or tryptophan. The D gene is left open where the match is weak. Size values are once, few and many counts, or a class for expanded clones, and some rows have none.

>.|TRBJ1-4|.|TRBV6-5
CASSSRQPRRGEKLFF
TGTGCCAGCAGTTCCCGACAGCCACGACGAGGTGAAAAACTGTTTTTT
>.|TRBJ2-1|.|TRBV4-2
CASSQVGGTDNEQFF
TGTGCCAGCAGCCAAGTAGGCGGAACCGACAATGAGCAGTTCTTC
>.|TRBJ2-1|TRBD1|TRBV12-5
CASGWTGPWFF
TGTGCTAGTGGTTGGACAGGGCCGTGGTTCTTC
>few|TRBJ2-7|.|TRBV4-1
CASSQRTGGPYEQYF
TGCGCCAGCAGCCAACGAACGGGGGGCCCTTACGAGCAGTACTTC
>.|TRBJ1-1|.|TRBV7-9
CASTQPGGAMNTEAFF
TGTGCCAGCACCCAGCCCGGGGGGGCCATGAACACTGAAGCTTTCTTT
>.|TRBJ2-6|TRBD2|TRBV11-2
CASSSAGSGANVLTF
TGTGCCAGCAGCTCAGCGGGATCTGGGGCCAACGTCCTGACTTTC
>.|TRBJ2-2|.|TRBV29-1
CSVEGQGGGELFF
TGCAGCGTTGAAGGGCAGGGCGGCGGGGAGCTGTTTTTT
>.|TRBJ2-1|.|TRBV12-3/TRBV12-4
CATTAAREQFF
TGTGCCACCACCGCAGCGCGGGAGCAGTTCTTC
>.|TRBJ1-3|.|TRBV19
CASGASDLAPGNTIYF
TGTGCCAGTGGGGCCTCCGATCTGGCCCCTGGAAACACCATATATTTT
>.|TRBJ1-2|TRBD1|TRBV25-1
CASRDRGQDGYTF
TGTGCCAGCAGGGACAGGGGGCAAGATGGCTACACCTTC
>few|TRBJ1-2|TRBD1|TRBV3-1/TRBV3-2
CASSRHTGQANYGYTF
TGTGCCAGCAGTCGGCACACGGGACAGGCGAACTATGGCTACACCTTC
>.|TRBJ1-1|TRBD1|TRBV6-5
CASSKQGALNTEAFF
TGTGCCAGCAGTAAACAGGGGGCTCTGAACACTGAAGCTTTCTTT
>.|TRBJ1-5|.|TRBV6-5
CASSYQSNSNQPQHF
TGTGCCAGCAGTTACCAGTCAAATAGCAATCAGCCCCAGCATTTT
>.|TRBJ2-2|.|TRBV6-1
CASSEVVETLEFGGELFF
TGTGCCAGCAGTGAAGTGGTGGAGACTCTGGAATTTGGCGGGGAGCTGTTTTTT
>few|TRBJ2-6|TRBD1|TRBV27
CASSPTGVGANVLTF
TGTGCCAGCAGTCCTACAGGGGTTGGGGCCAACGTCCTGACTTTC
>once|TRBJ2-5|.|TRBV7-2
CASSRQFGETQYF
TGTGCCAGCAGCCGACAGTTTGGGGAGACCCAGTACTTC
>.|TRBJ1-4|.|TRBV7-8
CASSQTGWANEKLFF
TGTGCCAGCAGCCAGACAGGCTGGGCTAATGAAAAACTGTTTTTT
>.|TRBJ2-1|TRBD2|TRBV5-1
CASSSNLAGGHGEQFF
TGCGCCAGCAGTTCTAATCTAGCGGGAGGGCACGGTGAGCAGTTCTTC
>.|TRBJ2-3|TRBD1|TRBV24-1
CATSDSPSTGVNTDTQYF
TGTGCCACCAGTGATTCCCCTTCGACAGGGGTGAACACAGATACGCAGTATTTT
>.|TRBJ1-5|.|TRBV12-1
CASSFAPGVGQPQHF
TGTGCCAGCAGCTTTGCGCCGGGGGTCGGTCAGCCCCAGCATTTT
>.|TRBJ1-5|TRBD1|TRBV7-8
CASSRFIQGIGQPQHF
TGTGCCAGCAGCCGATTTATACAGGGGATCGGTCAGCCCCAGCATTTT
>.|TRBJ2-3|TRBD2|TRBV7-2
CASSFVAGATDTQYF
TGTGCCAGCAGCTTCGTAGCGGGGGCCACAGATACGCAGTATTTT
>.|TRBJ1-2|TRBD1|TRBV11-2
CASSGDRVIYTF
TGTGCCAGCAGCGGGGACAGGGTAATCTACACCTTC
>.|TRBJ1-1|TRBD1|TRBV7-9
CASSPNRGHVTEAFF
TGTGCCAGCAGCCCTAACAGGGGGCATGTCACTGAAGCTTTCTTT
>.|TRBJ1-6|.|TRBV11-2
CASSLDAQREPYNSPLHF
TGTGCCAGCAGCTTAGATGCCCAGCGGGAGCCGTATAATTCACCCCTCCACTTT
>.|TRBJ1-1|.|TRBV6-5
CASSLLTRGGSEAFF
TGTGCCAGCAGTCTACTTACTCGGGGGGGCAGCGAAGCTTTCTTT
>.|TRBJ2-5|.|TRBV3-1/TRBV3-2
CASSQGGGVPQETQYF
TGTGCCAGCAGCCAGGGTGGAGGGGTCCCCCAAGAGACCCAGTACTTC
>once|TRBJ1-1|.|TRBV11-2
CATQQRAGAMMNTEAFF
TGTGCCACCCAGCAGCGAGCAGGGGCCATGATGAACACTGAAGCTTTCTTT
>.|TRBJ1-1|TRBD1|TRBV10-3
CAISGGGQYTEAFF
TGTGCCATCAGTGGTGGGGGACAGTACACTGAAGCTTTCTTT
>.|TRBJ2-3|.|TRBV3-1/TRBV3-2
CASSPDTRTASTDTQYF
TGTGCCAGCAGCCCCGACACGAGGACTGCTAGCACAGATACGCAGTATTTT
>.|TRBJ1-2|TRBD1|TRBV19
CASSIVGTDYGYTF
TGTGCCAGTAGTATTGTAGGGACAGACTATGGCTACACCTTC
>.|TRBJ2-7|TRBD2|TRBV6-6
CASRRERDVAYEQYF
TGTGCCAGCAGACGGGAGCGGGACGTCGCCTACGAGCAGTACTTC
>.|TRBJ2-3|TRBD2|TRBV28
CASNSRLAGALDTQYF
TGTGCCAGCAATTCCCGACTAGCGGGTGCCCTAGATACGCAGTATTTT
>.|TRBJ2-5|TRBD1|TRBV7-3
CASSPSGTGVFETQYF
TGTGCCAGCAGCCCTAGTGGGACAGGGGTTTTCGAGACCCAGTACTTC
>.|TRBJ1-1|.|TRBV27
CASRKQGIMNTEAFF
TGTGCCAGCAGAAAACAGGGAATCATGAACACTGAAGCTTTCTTT
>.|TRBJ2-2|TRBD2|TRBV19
CASTAWGGTGELFF
TGTGCCAGTACCGCTTGGGGGGGCACCGGGGAGCTGTTTTTT
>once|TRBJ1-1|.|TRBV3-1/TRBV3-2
CASSPPRTVNTEAFF
TGTGCCAGCAGCCCCCCCCGGACAGTGAACACTGAAGCTTTCTTT
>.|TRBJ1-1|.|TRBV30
CAWRPVGRTAEAFF
TGTGCCTGGAGACCCGTAGGGAGGACGGCTGAAGCTTTCTTT
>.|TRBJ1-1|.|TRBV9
CASSVRGGDEAFF
TGTGCCAGCAGCGTACGGGGAGGTGATGAAGCTTTCTTT
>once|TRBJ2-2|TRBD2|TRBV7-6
CASSSNLAGTGELFF
TGTGCCAGCAGCTCTAATCTAGCGGGCACCGGGGAGCTGTTTTTT
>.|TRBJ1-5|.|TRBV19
CASRSDSYSNQPQHF
TGTGCCAGTAGGTCGGACAGTTATAGCAATCAGCCCCAGCATTTT
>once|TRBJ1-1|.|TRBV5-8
CASSSRGGTEAFF
TGTGCCAGCAGCTCGCGCGGGGGGACTGAAGCTTTCTTT
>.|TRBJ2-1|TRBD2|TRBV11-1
CASSLEVLAVNEQFF
TGTGCCAGCAGCTTAGAGGTTCTAGCGGTGAATGAGCAGTTCTTC
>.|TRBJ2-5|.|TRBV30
CAWSLDRETQYF
TGTGCCTGGAGTCTCGACAGAGAGACCCAGTACTTC
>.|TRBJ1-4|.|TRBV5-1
CASSLEKLFF
TGCGCCAGCAGCCTCGAAAAACTGTTTTTT
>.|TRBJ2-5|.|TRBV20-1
CSAREETQYF
TGCAGTGCTAGGGAGGAGACCCAGTACTTC
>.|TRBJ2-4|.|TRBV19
CASLERLGDIQYF
TGTGCCAGCCTGGAGAGATTAGGGGACATTCAGTACTTC
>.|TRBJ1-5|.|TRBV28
CASSYSDRSISPQHF
TGTGCCAGCAGTTATTCAGACAGGAGTATATCGCCCCAGCATTTT
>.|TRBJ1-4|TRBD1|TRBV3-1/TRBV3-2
CASSHRQGLNEKLFF
TGTGCCAGCAGCCACCGACAGGGGCTAAATGAAAAACTGTTTTTT
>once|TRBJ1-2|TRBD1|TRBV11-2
CASSSPTGSGYTF
TGTGCCAGCAGCTCACCGACAGGGAGTGGCTACACCTTC
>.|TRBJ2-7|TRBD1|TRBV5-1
CASSLAQGDEQYF
TGCGCCAGCAGCTTGGCACAGGGGGACGAGCAGTACTTC
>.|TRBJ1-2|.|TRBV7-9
CASSPTGHGYTF
TGTGCCAGCAGCCCCACAGGGCATGGCTACACCTTC